This is a list of T cell receptor beta chains from one sample in a study of blood T cell repertoires in COVID-19. Data came from immunoSEQ multiplex PCR; TCRdb stores just in-frame clones and leaves some out. The sample contains around 180,000 clones, 86% of which appear only once. The sequencing sample was made of PBMCs or T cells enriched from blood (not recorded which). The receptors originated from a woman between 25 and 40 years old who had recovered from COVID-19. The CDR3 runs from the conserved cysteine through the conserved F or W. A D gene is named only where the DNA matches it firmly. Only some rows state a clone size, as once, few, many or a class for expanded clones.

clone_size | d_call | j_call | v_call | cdr3_nt | cdr3_aa
- | - | TRBJ2-3 | TRBV5-6 | TGTGCCAGCAGCACCCGGACTATTTGGCGGAGAGATACGCAGTATTTT | CASSTRTIWRRDTQYF
- | TRBD2 | TRBJ2-7 | TRBV27 | TGTGCCAGCAGTTCGGGACTAGCGGGAGTTTTCCATTACGAGCAGTACTTC | CASSSGLAGVFHYEQYF
- | TRBD1 | TRBJ2-2 | TRBV24-1 | TGTGCCACCAGTGATTCACCGGGACAGGGTGCGCCCGGGGAGCTGTTTTTT | CATSDSPGQGAPGELFF
- | - | TRBJ2-5 | TRBV3-1/TRBV3-2 | TGTGCCAGCAGCCGCAGAGCGCAGGGAGAGACCCAGTACTTC | CASSRRAQGETQYF
- | TRBD2 | TRBJ2-5 | TRBV11-2 | TGTGCCAGCAGCTTAGAGGGCCGGGGGGGGAGAGAGACCCAGTACTTC | CASSLEGRGGRETQYF
- | - | TRBJ2-7 | TRBV28 | TGTGCCAGCAGTTCGATGGCAGGCCCCTTCGGCTCCTACGAGCAGTACTTC | CASSSMAGPFGSYEQYF
- | - | TRBJ2-1 | TRBV9 | TGTGCCAGCAGCGCAACCCCCAGCGGAGTTTTCTACAATGAGCAGTTCTTC | CASSATPSGVFYNEQFF
- | TRBD2 | TRBJ2-7 | TRBV19 | TGTGCCAGTAGTATAGGTCTAGCGGGAGGATCGTACGAGCAGTACTTC | CASSIGLAGGSYEQYF
- | - | TRBJ1-2 | TRBV3-1/TRBV3-2 | TGTGCCAGCAGCCAAGGGGCAGGCTATGGCTACACCTTC | CASSQGAGYGYTF
once | - | TRBJ1-1 | TRBV27 | TGTGCCAGCAGTTTGGCTTCAGGGTCTGACACTGAAGCTTTCTTT | CASSLASGSDTEAFF
- | TRBD2 | TRBJ2-7 | TRBV14 | TGTGCCAGCAGCCAAGATCATAAGACTAGCGGGAGTTACGAGCAGTACTTC | CASSQDHKTSGSYEQYF
- | - | TRBJ2-3 | TRBV5-1 | TGCGCCAGCAGCTTGGAGACTTCTAGTGGTACGCAGTATTTT | CASSLETSSGTQYF